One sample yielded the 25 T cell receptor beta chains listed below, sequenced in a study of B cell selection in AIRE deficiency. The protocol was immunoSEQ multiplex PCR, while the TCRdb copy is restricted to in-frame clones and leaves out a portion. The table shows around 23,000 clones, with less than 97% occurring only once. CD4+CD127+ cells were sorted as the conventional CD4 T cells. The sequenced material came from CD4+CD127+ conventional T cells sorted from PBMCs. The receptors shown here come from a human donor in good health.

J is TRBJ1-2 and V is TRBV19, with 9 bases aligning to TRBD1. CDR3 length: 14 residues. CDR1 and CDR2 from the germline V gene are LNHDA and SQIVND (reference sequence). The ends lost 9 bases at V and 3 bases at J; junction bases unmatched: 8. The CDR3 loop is CASKRDREDYGYTF. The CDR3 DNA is TGTGCCAGCAAGCGGGACAGGGAGGACTATGGCTACACCTTC.

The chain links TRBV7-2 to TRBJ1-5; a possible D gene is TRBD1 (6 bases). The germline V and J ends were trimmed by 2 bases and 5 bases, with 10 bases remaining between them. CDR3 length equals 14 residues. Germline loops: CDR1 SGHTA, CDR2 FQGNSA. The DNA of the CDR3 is TGTGCCAGCAGCTTAAGCTACAGGGATCAGCCCCAGCATTTT. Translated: CASSLSYRDQPQHF.

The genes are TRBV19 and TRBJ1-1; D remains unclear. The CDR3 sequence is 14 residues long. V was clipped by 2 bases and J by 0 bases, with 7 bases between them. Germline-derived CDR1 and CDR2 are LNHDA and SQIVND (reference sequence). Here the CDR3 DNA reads TGTGCCAGTAGTATATTTCGGATGAACACTGAAGCTTTCTTT. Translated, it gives CASSIFRMNTEAFF.

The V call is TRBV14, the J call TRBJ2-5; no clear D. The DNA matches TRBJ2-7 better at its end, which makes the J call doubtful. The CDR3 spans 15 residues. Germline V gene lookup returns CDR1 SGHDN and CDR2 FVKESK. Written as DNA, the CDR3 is TGTGCCAGCAGCCAAGGGGGTAGGGTCCCCTACGAGCAGTACTTC. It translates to CASSQGGRVPYEQYF.

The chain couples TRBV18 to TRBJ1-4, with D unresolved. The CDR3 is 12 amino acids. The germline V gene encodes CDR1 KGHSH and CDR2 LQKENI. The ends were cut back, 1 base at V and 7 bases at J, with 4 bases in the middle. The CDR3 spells CASSPRAEKLFF. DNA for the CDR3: TGTGCCAGCTCACCACGGGCTGAAAAACTGTTTTTT.

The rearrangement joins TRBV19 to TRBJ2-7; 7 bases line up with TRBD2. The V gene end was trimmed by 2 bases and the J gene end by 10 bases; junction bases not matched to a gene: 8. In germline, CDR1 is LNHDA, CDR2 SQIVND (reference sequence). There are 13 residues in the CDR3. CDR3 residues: CASSIRDGTIQYF. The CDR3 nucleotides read TGTGCCAGTAGTATAAGGGACGGGACTATCCAGTACTTC.

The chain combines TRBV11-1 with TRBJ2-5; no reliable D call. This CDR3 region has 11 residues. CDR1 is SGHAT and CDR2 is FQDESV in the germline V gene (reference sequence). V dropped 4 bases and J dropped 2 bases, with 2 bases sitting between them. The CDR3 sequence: CASSSQETQYF. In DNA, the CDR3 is TGTGCCAGCAGCTCTCAAGAGACCCAGTACTTC.

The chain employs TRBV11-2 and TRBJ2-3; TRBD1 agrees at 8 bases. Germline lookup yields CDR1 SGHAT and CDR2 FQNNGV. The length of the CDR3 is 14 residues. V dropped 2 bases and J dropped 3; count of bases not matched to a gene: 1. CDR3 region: CASSLNRGTDTQYF. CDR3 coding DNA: TGTGCCAGCAGCTTAAACAGGGGGACAGATACGCAGTATTTT.

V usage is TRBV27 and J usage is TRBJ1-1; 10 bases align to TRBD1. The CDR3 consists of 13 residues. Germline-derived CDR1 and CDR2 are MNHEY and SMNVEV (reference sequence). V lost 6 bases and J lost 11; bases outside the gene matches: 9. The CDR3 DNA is TGTGCCAGCAGCATACAGACAGGGGGCGAGGCTTTCTTT. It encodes CASSIQTGGEAFF.

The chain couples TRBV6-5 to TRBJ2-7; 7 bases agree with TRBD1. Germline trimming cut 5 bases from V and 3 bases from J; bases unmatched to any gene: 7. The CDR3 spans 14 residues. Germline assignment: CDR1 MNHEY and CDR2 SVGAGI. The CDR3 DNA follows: TGTGCCAGCAGTCAACCGGGACAGATCTACGAGCAGTACTTC. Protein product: CASSQPGQIYEQYF.

The CDR3 spells CASSDKGPMVQNIQYF. CDR3 DNA: TGTGCCAGCAGCGATAAGGGACCGATGGTACAAAACATTCAGTACTTC. The chain employs TRBV9 and TRBJ2-4; tentatively, D is TRBD1 or TRBD2 (5 bases each). Germline CDR1 reads SGDLS; CDR2 reads YYNGEE. With 3 bases removed from V and 5 bases from J, the gap between germline ends came to 18 bases. This CDR3 has 16 amino acids.

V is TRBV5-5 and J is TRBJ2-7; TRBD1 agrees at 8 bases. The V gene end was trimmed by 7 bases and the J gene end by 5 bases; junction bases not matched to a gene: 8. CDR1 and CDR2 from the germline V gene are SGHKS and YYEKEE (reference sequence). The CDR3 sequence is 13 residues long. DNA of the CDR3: TGTGCCAGCGGGGGCCAGGGGGCCAACGAGCAGTACTTC. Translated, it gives CASGGQGANEQYF. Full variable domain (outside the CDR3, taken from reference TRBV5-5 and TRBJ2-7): DAGVTQSPTHLIKTRGQQVTLRCSPISGHKSVSWYQQVLGQGPQFIFQYYEKEERGRGNFPDRFSARQFPNYSSELNVNALLLGDSALYLCASGGQGANEQYFGPGTRLTVT.

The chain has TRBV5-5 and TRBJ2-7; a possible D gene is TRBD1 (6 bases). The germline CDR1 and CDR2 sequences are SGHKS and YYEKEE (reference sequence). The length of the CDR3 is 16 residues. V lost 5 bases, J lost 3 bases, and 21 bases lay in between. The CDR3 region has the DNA TGTGCCAGCAGTCGAAATGCTGGGGGCATGGGCTACGAGCAGTACTTC. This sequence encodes CASSRNAGGMGYEQYF. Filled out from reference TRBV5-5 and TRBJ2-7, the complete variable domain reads DAGVTQSPTHLIKTRGQQVTLRCSPISGHKSVSWYQQVLGQGPQFIFQYYEKEERGRGNFPDRFSARQFPNYSSELNVNALLLGDSALYLCASSRNAGGMGYEQYFGPGTRLTVT.

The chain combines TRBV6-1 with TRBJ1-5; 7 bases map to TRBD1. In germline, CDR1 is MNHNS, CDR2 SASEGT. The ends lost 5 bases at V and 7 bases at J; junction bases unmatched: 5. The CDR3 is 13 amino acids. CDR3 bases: TGTGCCAGCAGTACCCAGGGGGGGCAGCCCCAGCATTTT. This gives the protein CASSTQGGQPQHF.

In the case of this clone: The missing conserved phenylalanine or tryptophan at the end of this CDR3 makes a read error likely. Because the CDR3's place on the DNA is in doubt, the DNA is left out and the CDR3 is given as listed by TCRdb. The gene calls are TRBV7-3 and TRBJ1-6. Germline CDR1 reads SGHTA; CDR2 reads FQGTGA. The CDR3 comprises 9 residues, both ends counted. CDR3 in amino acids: CASSSGAPA.

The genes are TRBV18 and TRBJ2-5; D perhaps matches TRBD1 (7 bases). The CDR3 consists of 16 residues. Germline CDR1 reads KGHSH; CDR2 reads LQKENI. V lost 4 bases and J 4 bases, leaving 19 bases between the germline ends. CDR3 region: CASSRPGGGGPETQYF. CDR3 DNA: TGTGCCAGCTCACGGCCAGGGGGAGGAGGTCCAGAGACCCAGTACTTC.

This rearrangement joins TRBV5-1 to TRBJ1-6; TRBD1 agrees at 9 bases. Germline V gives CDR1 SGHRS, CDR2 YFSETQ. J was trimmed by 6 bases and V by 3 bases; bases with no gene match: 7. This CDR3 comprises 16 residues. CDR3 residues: CASSYRGPTSNSPLHF. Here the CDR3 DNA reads TGCGCCAGCAGCTACAGGGGGCCTACGAGTAATTCACCCCTCCACTTT.

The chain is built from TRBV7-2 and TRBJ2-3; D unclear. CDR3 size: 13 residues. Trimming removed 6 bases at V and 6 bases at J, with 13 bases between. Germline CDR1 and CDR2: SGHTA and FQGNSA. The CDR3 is CASSGSSADTQYF. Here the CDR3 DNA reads TGTGCCAGCAGTGGTAGTTCCGCCGATACGCAGTATTTT.

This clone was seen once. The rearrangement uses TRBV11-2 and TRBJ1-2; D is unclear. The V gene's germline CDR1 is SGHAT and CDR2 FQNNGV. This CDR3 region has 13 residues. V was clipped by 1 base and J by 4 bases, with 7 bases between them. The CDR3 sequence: CASSLGVGYGYTF. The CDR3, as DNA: TGTGCCAGCAGCTTAGGGGTCGGCTATGGCTACACCTTC.

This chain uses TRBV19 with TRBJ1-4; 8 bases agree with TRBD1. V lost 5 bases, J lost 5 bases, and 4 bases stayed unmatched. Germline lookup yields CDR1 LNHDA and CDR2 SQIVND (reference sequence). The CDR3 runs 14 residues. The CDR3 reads CASSPGQENEKLFF. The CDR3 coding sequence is TGTGCCAGTAGTCCGGGACAGGAAAATGAAAAACTGTTTTTT.

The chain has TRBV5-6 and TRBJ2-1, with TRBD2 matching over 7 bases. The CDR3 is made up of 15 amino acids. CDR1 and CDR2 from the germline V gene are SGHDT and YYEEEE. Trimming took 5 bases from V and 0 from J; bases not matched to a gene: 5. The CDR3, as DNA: TGTGCCAGCAGTCCGAGCGGGATCTCCTACAATGAGCAGTTCTTC. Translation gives CASSPSGISYNEQFF.

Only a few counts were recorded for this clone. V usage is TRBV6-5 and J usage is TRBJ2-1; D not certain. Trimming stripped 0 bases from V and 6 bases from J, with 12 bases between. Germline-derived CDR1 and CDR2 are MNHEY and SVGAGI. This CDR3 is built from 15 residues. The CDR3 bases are TGTGCCAGCAGTTACTCTATTGGGGATATCAATGAGCAGTTCTTC. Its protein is CASSYSIGDINEQFF.

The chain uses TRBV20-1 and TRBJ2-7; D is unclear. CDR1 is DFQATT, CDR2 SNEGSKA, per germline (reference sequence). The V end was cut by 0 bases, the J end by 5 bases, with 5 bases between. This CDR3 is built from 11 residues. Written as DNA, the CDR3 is TGCAGTGCTAGAGATACCCACGAGCAGTACTTC. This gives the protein CSARDTHEQYF.

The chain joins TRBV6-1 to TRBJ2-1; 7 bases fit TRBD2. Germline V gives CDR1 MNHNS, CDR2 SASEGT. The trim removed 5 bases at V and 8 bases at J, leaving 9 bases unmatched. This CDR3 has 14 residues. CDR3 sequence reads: CASSLADGPHEQFF. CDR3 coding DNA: TGTGCCAGCAGTCTAGCGGACGGGCCCCATGAGCAGTTCTTC.

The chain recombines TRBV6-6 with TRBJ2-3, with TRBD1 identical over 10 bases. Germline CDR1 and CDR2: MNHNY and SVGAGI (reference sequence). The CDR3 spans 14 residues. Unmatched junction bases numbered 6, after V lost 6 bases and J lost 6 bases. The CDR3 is CASRQTGGRDTQYF. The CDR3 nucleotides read TGTGCCAGCAGGCAGACAGGGGGCCGGGATACGCAGTATTTT.